The 27 T cell receptor beta chains given below trace back to one sample, sequenced in a study of T cells after yellow fever vaccination. TCRdb fed the 5' RACE reads into MiXCR, producing one record per CDR3 protein. The sample has over 250,000 distinct CDR3 sequences, about 5.2% seen once. The sequencing here drew on CD4+ T cells sorted from PBMCs, taken on the day of the yellow fever booster vaccination. The receptors here all came from a man between 18 and 29 years old who received the YFV17D yellow fever vaccine.

This clonotype was observed a handful of times. The gene calls are TRBV12-3 or TRBV12-4 and TRBJ2-7; D is ambiguous. V was trimmed by 5 bases and J by 1 base, leaving 21 bases between them. The CDR3 runs to 17 residues. CDR3 DNA: TGTGCCAGCAGTGTCCGAGAGGTAGGGAACCCATCCTACGAGCAGTACTTC. The encoded protein is CASSVREVGNPSYEQYF.

This clonotype occurred many times. V and J are TRBV20-1 and TRBJ2-4; TRBD2 matches 8 bases. Germline V gene data show CDR1 as DFQATT and CDR2 as SNEGSKA (reference sequence). CDR3 length equals 16 residues. With V trimmed by 5 bases and J by 0 bases, 9 bases remained unmatched. The CDR3: CSALLPGGRAKNIQYF. In nucleotides, the CDR3 is TGCAGTGCTCTCCTACCGGGGGGGCGAGCCAAAAACATTCAGTACTTC.

The table lists this clonotype with many counts. The gene calls are TRBV29-1 and TRBJ2-2; the D is unclear. V dropped 4 bases and J dropped 0 bases, with 6 bases sitting between them. This CDR3 contains 13 residues. Germline-derived CDR1 and CDR2 are SQVTM and ANQGSEA. CDR3 sequence reads: CSVGRTNTGELFF. The CDR3 nucleotides are TGCAGCGTTGGGCGGACGAACACCGGGGAGCTGTTTTTT.

This clonotype showed up just once. The chain links TRBV4-1 to TRBJ2-1; no reliable D call. Per germline, CDR1 MGHRA and CDR2 YSYEKL. The CDR3 runs 15 residues. Between the trimmed V and J ends, which lost 1 base and 3 bases, there was a span of 10 bases. CDR3 DNA sequence: TGCGCCAGCAGCCAAGCCCCGTCGGACTACAATGAGCAGTTCTTC. Amino acid sequence: CASSQAPSDYNEQFF.

This clonotype was seen only a few times. V usage is TRBV20-1 and J usage is TRBJ2-5; no definite D call. Germline V CDR1 and CDR2: DFQATT, SNEGSKA (reference sequence). This CDR3 has 15 residues. Trimming removed 3 bases at V and 0 bases at J, with 14 bases between. CDR3 residues: CSARGRLWYQETQYF. DNA for the CDR3: TGCAGTGCTAGGGGCCGGTTGTGGTACCAAGAGACCCAGTACTTC.

V usage is TRBV12-3 or TRBV12-4 and J usage is TRBJ1-2; a weak D match, TRBD1 (5 bases). Between the trimmed V and J ends, which lost 3 bases and 8 bases, there was a span of 10 bases. The CDR3 covers 12 residues. The CDR3: CASSFAGRGYTF. CDR3 DNA sequence: TGTGCCAGCAGTTTTGCAGGGAGAGGCTACACCTTC.

The gene calls are TRBV12-5 and TRBJ2-7; a possible D gene is TRBD2 (5 bases). CDR3 length: 14 amino acids. The germline V and J ends were trimmed by 0 bases and 3 bases, with 9 bases remaining between them. CDR1 and CDR2 (germline): LGHNT, FRNRAP. Here the CDR3 reads CASGLVGGHYEQYF. CDR3 bases: TGTGCTAGTGGTTTGGTCGGAGGCCACTACGAGCAGTACTTC.

This clonotype was counted only a few times. This rearrangement joins TRBV3-1 to TRBJ2-5; 9 bases are a match to TRBD2. CDR1 is LGHDT, CDR2 YNNKEL, per germline (reference sequence). The length of the CDR3 is 15 residues. J lost 4 bases, V lost 5 bases, and 8 bases had no gene match. The CDR3 loop is CASSSTAGGGETQYF. As DNA, the CDR3 is TGTGCCAGCAGCAGTACCGCGGGGGGGGGAGAGACCCAGTACTTC.

This clonotype has only a few counts. CDR3 in DNA: TGTGCCACCGTATCAGGGAATTTTCGTTCGGCTGAAGCTTTCTTT. This encodes CATVSGNFRSAEAFF. V usage is TRBV2 and J usage is TRBJ1-1; TRBD1 is a possible D gene (5 bases). The germline V gene has CDR1 SNHLY and CDR2 FYNNEI. The CDR3 is 15 residues long. Trimming took off 10 bases at V and 6 bases at J, with 24 bases between the two ends. Full variable domain (outside the CDR3, taken from reference TRBV2 and TRBJ1-1): EPEVTQTPSHQVTQMGQEVILRCVPISNHLYFYWYRQILGQKVEFLVSFYNNEISEKSEIFDDQFSVERPDGSNFTLKIRSTKLEDSAMYFCATVSGNFRSAEAFFGQGTRLTVV.

This clonotype has only a few counts. J is TRBJ1-5 and V is TRBV7-2; D unclear. The CDR3 covers 15 residues. V shed 5 bases and J shed 0 bases, with 11 bases lying between them. CDR1 and CDR2 (germline): SGHTA, FQGNSA. CDR3 nucleotide sequence: TGTGCCAGCAGCCCAATGACCGGTAGCAATCAGCCCCAGCATTTT. Encoded protein: CASSPMTGSNQPQHF.

The rearrangement links TRBV20-1 to TRBJ1-3; TRBD1 matches 10 bases. The germline V gene encodes CDR1 DFQATT and CDR2 SNEGSKA (reference sequence). With 3 bases clipped from V and 2 bases from J, the junction kept 4 bases outside the gene matches. The CDR3 runs 15 residues. CDR3 in amino acids: CSASPGTGAGNTIYF. The CDR3 nucleotides read TGCAGTGCTAGTCCCGGGACAGGGGCTGGAAACACCATATATTTT.

The V and J genes are TRBV5-8 and TRBJ1-4; TRBD1 aligns across 7 bases. The CDR3 is 16 residues long. Trimming removed 4 bases from V and 5 bases from J; junction bases left unmatched: 11. The germline gives CDR1 SGHTS, CDR2 YDEGEE. The CDR3 spells CASSPLRQGGNEKLFF. Written as DNA, the CDR3 is TGTGCCAGCAGCCCCCTGAGACAGGGAGGCAATGAAAAACTGTTTTTT.

This clonotype was seen a few times. The chain carries TRBV29-1 and TRBJ2-2; D is ambiguous. This CDR3 contains 13 residues. Trimming removed 8 bases from V and 0 bases from J, with 10 bases in between. The germline gives CDR1 SQVTM, CDR2 ANQGSEA. The CDR3 here is CSTRATNTGELFF. The DNA for the CDR3 is TGCAGCACTCGGGCCACGAACACCGGGGAGCTGTTTTTT.

This clonotype appeared a few times. The chain has TRBV7-9 and TRBJ2-4; D gene ambiguous. Trimming shortened V by 5 bases and J by 0 bases, and 20 bases separated the two germline ends. The CDR3 spans 18 residues. Per the germline V gene, CDR1 is SEHNR and CDR2 is FQNEAQ (reference sequence). The CDR3 loop is CASSPLVGTTVAKNIQYF. CDR3 DNA: TGTGCCAGCAGCCCTCTCGTGGGAACTACCGTAGCCAAAAACATTCAGTACTTC. Drawing the rest from reference TRBV7-9 and TRBJ2-4, the complete variable domain is DTGVSQNPRHKITKRGQNVTFRCDPISEHNRLYWYRQTLGQGPEFLTYFQNEAQLEKSRLLSDRFSAERPKGSFSTLEIQRTEQGDSAMYLCASSPLVGTTVAKNIQYFGAGTRLSVL.

This clonotype was picked up many times. CDR3: CASSFRTSRSTDTQYF. CDR3 coding DNA: TGTGCCAGCAGCTTCCGGACTAGCCGGAGCACAGATACGCAGTATTTT. The chain couples TRBV5-6 to TRBJ2-3; TRBD2 agrees at 8 bases. V dropped 2 bases and J dropped 0; count of bases not matched to a gene: 5. The germline V gene encodes CDR1 SGHDT and CDR2 YYEEEE. This CDR3 has 16 amino acids.

This clonotype has only a few counts. This chain joins TRBV7-9 and TRBJ1-3, with D possibly matching TRBD1 (5 bases). This CDR3 has 15 residues. V lost 4 bases to trimming and J lost 2 bases, with 12 bases between them. In germline, CDR1 is SEHNR, CDR2 FQNEAQ (reference sequence). The CDR3 bases are TGTGCCAGCAGCTCGGGACGAGGCGCTGGAAACACCATATATTTT. Translating it yields CASSSGRGAGNTIYF.

In its sample, this clonotype was seen many times. The chain carries TRBV7-9 and TRBJ1-1; 7 positions agree with TRBD1. The CDR3 spans 14 residues. V lost 5 bases and J lost 3; bases outside the gene matches: 6. In germline, CDR1 is SEHNR, CDR2 FQNEAQ (reference sequence). CDR3: CASSLGTAYTEAFF. The DNA of the CDR3 is TGTGCCAGCAGCCTAGGGACAGCGTACACTGAAGCTTTCTTT.

Ten or more counts support this clonotype. V gene TRBV5-1 combines with J gene TRBJ2-3; D gene unclear. The CDR3 extends over 14 amino acids. The V end lost 0 bases, the J end lost 4 bases, and 9 bases lay between the germline ends. Germline loops: CDR1 SGHRS, CDR2 YFSETQ. Written as DNA, the CDR3 is TGCGCCAGCAGCTTGGGGTGGTTTGCAGATACGCAGTATTTT. Translating it yields CASSLGWFADTQYF. Full variable domain (outside the CDR3, taken from reference TRBV5-1 and TRBJ2-3): KAGVTQTPRYLIKTRGQQVTLSCSPISGHRSVSWYQQTPGQGLQFLFEYFSETQRNKGNFPGRFSGRQFSNSRSEMNVSTLELGDSALYLCASSLGWFADTQYFGPGTRLTVL.

The sample holds many counts of this clonotype. The rearrangement links TRBV27 to TRBJ2-3; 10 bases agree with TRBD2. This CDR3 contains 14 residues. V shed 3 bases and J 8 bases; nucleotides not matched to a gene: 5. CDR1 is MNHEY, CDR2 SMNVEV, per germline (reference sequence). The CDR3 sequence is CASSLQRGGGTQYF. The CDR3 nucleotides read TGTGCCAGCAGTTTGCAGCGGGGGGGCGGTACGCAGTATTTT.

This clonotype has a count of ten or more. The chain links TRBV12-3 or TRBV12-4 to TRBJ2-7; a possible D gene is TRBD1 (5 bases). Trimming removed 3 bases at V and 0 bases at J, with 9 bases between. There are 14 residues in the CDR3. The CDR3 loop reads CASSLGRSSYEQYF. CDR3 sequence (DNA): TGTGCCAGCAGTTTGGGGCGTAGCTCCTACGAGCAGTACTTC.

This clonotype was detected only a few times. This sequence joins TRBV18 and TRBJ2-3; D remains unclear. Germline V CDR1 and CDR2: KGHSH, LQKENI. The V end was cut by 6 bases, the J end by 1 base, with 11 bases between. The CDR3 spans 14 residues. The CDR3 reads CASSITLGTDTQYF. The CDR3 nucleotides are TGTGCCAGCTCGATCACTCTCGGCACAGATACGCAGTATTTT.

The rearrangement links TRBV23-1 to TRBJ2-7; D tentatively reads TRBD1 or TRBD2 (5 bases each). TRBV23-1 falls under the ORF class, with uncertain function. The CDR3 loop spans 19 amino acids. V dropped 2 bases and J dropped 4 bases, with 27 bases sitting between them. The CDR3 DNA follows: TGCGCCAGCAGTCAAAGGGCTCCGGGACGGAGGACAAAGACGTACGAGCAGTACTTC. It codes for CASSQRAPGRRTKTYEQYF.

The rearrangement links TRBV27 to TRBJ1-6; possible D gene TRBD1, 5 bases. Trimming removed 6 bases from V and 7 bases from J, with 16 bases in between. Germline V gene data show CDR1 as MNHEY and CDR2 as SMNVEV (reference sequence). There are 15 residues in the CDR3. The CDR3 protein is CASRPERQPNSPLHF. The CDR3 DNA sequence: TGTGCCAGCAGACCCGAAAGACAGCCCAATTCACCCCTCCACTTT.

This rearrangement joins TRBV20-1 to TRBJ1-2; a possible D gene is TRBD1 (5 bases). Trimming pared 5 bases from V and 8 bases from J, leaving 24 bases between. Per the germline V gene, CDR1 is DFQATT and CDR2 is SNEGSKA (reference sequence). This CDR3 has 15 residues. Here the CDR3 reads CSAGQAGTMLLGYTF. The CDR3 DNA is TGCAGTGCTGGGCAAGCCGGGACTATGCTTTTGGGCTACACCTTC.

The V gene is TRBV20-1, the J gene TRBJ2-2; tentative D call: TRBD1 (6 bases). The CDR3 has 17 amino acids. V was cut by 0 bases and J by 0 bases, with 14 bases left in between. Germline V gene data show CDR1 as DFQATT and CDR2 as SNEGSKA (reference sequence). The CDR3 sequence is CSARDLRDTSNTGELFF. Written as DNA, the CDR3 is TGCAGTGCTAGAGATCTCCGGGACACCTCGAACACCGGGGAGCTGTTTTTT.

This clonotype was counted only a few times. The chain joins TRBV6-1 to TRBJ2-1, with unresolved D. Germline V CDR1 and CDR2: MNHNS, SASEGT. V was pared by 0 bases and J by 8 bases, with 14 bases between. The CDR3 sequence is 15 residues long. Written as DNA, the CDR3 is TGTGCCAGCAGTGAAGCCTCGACTGCCCTTGATGAGCAGTTCTTC. Protein sequence: CASSEASTALDEQFF.

Many counts were recorded for this clonotype. This chain connects TRBV5-1 to TRBJ2-3; the D is unclear. V lost 0 bases and J 0 bases, leaving 11 bases between the germline ends. This CDR3 comprises 16 residues. The germline V gene has CDR1 SGHRS and CDR2 YFSETQ. The CDR3 bases are TGCGCCAGCAGCTTGGAGGCATCCTCTAGCACAGATACGCAGTATTTT. Amino acids: CASSLEASSSTDTQYF.